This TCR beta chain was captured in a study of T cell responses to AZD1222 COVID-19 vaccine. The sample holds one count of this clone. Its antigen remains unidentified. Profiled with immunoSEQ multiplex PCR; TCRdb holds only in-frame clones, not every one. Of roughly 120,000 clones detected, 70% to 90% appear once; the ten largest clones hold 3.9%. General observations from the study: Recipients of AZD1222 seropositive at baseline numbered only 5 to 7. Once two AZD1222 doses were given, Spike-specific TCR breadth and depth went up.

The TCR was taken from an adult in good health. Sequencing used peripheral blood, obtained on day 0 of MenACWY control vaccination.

CDR3 nucleotide sequence: TGTGCCAGCAGCCTCCGGACTAGCGGGGGGGGTTGGACAGATACGCAGTATTTT. Translating gives CASSLRTSGGGWTDTQYF. V gene TRBV5-4 combines with J gene TRBJ2-3, with 15 bases lining up with TRBD2. Unmatched junction bases numbered 9, after V lost 4 bases and J lost 3 bases. The CDR3 has 18 residues. Per the germline V gene, CDR1 is SGHNT and CDR2 is YYREEE (reference sequence).